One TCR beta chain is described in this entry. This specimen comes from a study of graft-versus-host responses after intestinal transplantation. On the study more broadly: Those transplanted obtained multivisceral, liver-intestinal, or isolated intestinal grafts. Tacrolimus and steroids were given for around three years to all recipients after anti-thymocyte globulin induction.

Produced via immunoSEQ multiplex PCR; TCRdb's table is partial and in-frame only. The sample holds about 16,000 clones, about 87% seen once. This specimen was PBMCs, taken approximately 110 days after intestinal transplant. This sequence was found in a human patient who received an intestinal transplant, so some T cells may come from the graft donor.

CDR3 loop: CASSVVGTRERETQYF. The CDR3 region has the DNA TGTGCCAGCAGCGTAGTGGGGACACGAGAGCGAGAGACCCAGTACTTC. The chain links TRBV9 to TRBJ2-5; D perhaps matches TRBD1 (6 bases). The germline V gene encodes CDR1 SGDLS and CDR2 YYNGEE. Trimming shortened V by 0 bases and J by 4 bases, and 16 bases separated the two germline ends. CDR3 length equals 16 residues.